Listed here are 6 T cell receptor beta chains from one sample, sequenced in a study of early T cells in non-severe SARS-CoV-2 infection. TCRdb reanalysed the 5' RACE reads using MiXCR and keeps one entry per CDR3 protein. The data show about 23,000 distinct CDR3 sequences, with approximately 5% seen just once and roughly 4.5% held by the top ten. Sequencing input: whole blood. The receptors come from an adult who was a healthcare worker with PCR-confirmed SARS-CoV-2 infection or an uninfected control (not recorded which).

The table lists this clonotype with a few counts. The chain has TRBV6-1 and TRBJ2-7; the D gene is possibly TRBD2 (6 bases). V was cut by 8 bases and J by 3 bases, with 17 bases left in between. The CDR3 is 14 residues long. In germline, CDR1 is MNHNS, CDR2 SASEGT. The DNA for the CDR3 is TGTGCCAGCCTCCGGGGGACCGATTTCTACGAGCAGTACTTC. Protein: CASLRGTDFYEQYF.

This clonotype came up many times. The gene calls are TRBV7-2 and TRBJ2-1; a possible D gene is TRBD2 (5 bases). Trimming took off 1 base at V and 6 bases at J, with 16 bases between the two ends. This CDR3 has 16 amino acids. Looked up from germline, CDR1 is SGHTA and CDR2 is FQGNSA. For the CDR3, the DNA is TGTGCCAGCAGCTTAGAAGGGTCTAGCCTCCCCAATGAGCAGTTCTTC. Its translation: CASSLEGSSLPNEQFF. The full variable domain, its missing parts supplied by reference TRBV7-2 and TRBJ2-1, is GAGVSQSPSNKVTEKGKDVELRCDPISGHTALYWYRQSLGQGLEFLIYFQGNSAPDKSGLPSDRFSAERTGGSVSTLTIQRTQQEDSAVYLCASSLEGSSLPNEQFFGPGTRLTVL.

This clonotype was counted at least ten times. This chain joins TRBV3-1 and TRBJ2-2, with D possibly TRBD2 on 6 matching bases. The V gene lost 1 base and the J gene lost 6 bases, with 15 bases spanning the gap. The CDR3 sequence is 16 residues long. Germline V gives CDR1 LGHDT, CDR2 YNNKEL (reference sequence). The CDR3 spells CASSQASVRDAGELFF. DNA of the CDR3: TGTGCCAGCAGCCAAGCTAGCGTCAGGGATGCCGGGGAGCTGTTTTTT.

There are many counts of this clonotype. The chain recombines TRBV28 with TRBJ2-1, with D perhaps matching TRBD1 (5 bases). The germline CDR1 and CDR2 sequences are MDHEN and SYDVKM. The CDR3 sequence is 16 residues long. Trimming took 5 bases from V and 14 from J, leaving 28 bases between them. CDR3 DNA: TGTGCCAGCAGTCTCGTTACAGGATCGGGTACTAAGGAGAAGTTCTTC. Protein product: CASSLVTGSGTKEKFF.

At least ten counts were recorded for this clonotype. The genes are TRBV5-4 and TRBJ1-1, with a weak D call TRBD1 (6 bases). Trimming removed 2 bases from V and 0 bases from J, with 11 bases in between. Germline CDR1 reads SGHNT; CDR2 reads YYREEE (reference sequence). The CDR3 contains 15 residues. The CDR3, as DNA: TGTGCCAGCAGCTTTCAAGACAGGCTGAACACTGAAGCTTTCTTT. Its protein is CASSFQDRLNTEAFF.

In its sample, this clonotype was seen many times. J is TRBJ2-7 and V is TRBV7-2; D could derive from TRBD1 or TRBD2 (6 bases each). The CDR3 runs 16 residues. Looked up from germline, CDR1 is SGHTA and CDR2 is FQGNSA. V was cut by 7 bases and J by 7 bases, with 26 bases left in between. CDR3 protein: CASTLDRGVLGGEQYF. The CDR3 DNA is TGTGCCAGCACCCTTGATAGGGGGGTACTTGGGGGAGAGCAGTACTTC.